The 11 T cell receptor beta chains presented below share a single source sample, sequenced in a study of vaccination and CD4 T cells after COVID-19. The treatment was: roughly 10-day PBMC culture with coronavirus spike peptide pools or control peptides (ViraFEST assay). Pre-COVID-19 pandemic sampling (2011-2018) yielded the unexposed donor's CD4+ T cells. No cognate antigen is known for these TCRs. Sequenced with the Oncomine TCR Beta short-read assay was DNA taken from cultured CD4+ T cells. From the PCR reads, TCRdb called clonotypes with MiXCR, one entry per CDR3 protein. The sample includes roughly 9,200 distinct CDR3 sequences, roughly 36% of them seen just once. The sequenced sample was CD4+ T cells from blood, cultured in vitro. Every receptor here comes from a human donor in good health.

This clonotype is medium-sized by share. V gene TRBV20-1 combines with J gene TRBJ1-2; 8 bases map to TRBD1. V was clipped by 0 bases and J by 8 bases; unmatched bases: 5. CDR1 and CDR2 (germline): DFQATT, SNEGSKA (reference sequence). This CDR3 has 13 residues. In DNA, the CDR3 is TGCAGTGCTAGAGATCCAGGGGGCTTAGGCTACACCTTC. This encodes CSARDPGGLGYTF.

V and J are TRBV20-1 and TRBJ2-5; 9 positions agree with TRBD2. Germline lookup yields CDR1 DFQATT and CDR2 SNEGSKA (reference sequence). The junction had 6 bases not matched to a gene; V was cut back by 4 bases and J by 3 bases. The CDR3 sequence is 14 residues long. CDR3 sequence (DNA): TGCAGTGCTAAGATTGCGGGGGGGAAAGAGACCCAGTACTTC. Amino acids: CSAKIAGGKETQYF.

V usage is TRBV2 and J usage is TRBJ1-5; no definite D call. CDR3 length: 16 residues. V lost 0 bases, J lost 11 bases, and 20 bases lay in between. Germline CDR1 and CDR2: SNHLY and FYNNEI. Written as DNA, the CDR3 is TGTGCCAGCAGTGAAGCGCTTCCGGGTTGGGATCGGACCCAGCATTTT. Encoded protein: CASSEALPGWDRTQHF.

CDR3 sequence: CASSLLTGEGKQPQHF. In nucleotides, the CDR3 is TGTGCCAGCAGTTTATTAACAGGAGAGGGGAAACAGCCCCAGCATTTT. The chain employs TRBV27 and TRBJ1-5, with D perhaps TRBD1 (5 bases). The CDR3 is 16 residues long. V was clipped by 1 base and J by 7 bases, with 17 bases between them. In germline, CDR1 is MNHEY, CDR2 SMNVEV (reference sequence).

This clonotype was picked up a small number of times. CDR3 region: CASSSSSGATWTQYF. CDR3 sequence (DNA): TGTGCCAGCAGCAGTTCTAGCGGGGCCACATGGACGCAGTATTTT. The V gene is TRBV14, the J gene TRBJ2-3, with 9 bases identical to TRBD2. J gave up 9 bases and V 5 bases, and 12 bases lay outside the gene matches. CDR1 and CDR2 (germline): SGHDN, FVKESK. There are 15 residues in the CDR3.

This sequence joins TRBV30 and TRBJ2-1; 12 nucleotides align to TRBD2. The germline CDR1 and CDR2 sequences are GTSNPN and SVGIG (reference sequence). The CDR3 has 15 residues. The junction had 5 bases not matched to a gene; V was cut back by 0 bases and J by 8 bases. The CDR3: CAWSVGLAGKDEQFF. The CDR3 coding sequence is TGTGCCTGGAGTGTAGGACTAGCGGGGAAGGATGAGCAGTTCTTC.

This rearrangement joins TRBV5-5 to TRBJ1-2; possibly TRBD1 for D (5 bases). The V gene lost 4 bases and the J gene lost 5 bases, with 15 bases spanning the gap. The length of the CDR3 is 14 residues. The germline CDR1 and CDR2 sequences are SGHKS and YYEKEE (reference sequence). The CDR3 sequence is CASSPNREGYGYTF. For the CDR3, the DNA is TGTGCCAGCAGCCCCAACCGGGAGGGGTATGGCTACACCTTC. The variable domain in full, completed from reference TRBV5-5 and TRBJ1-2, reads DAGVTQSPTHLIKTRGQQVTLRCSPISGHKSVSWYQQVLGQGPQFIFQYYEKEERGRGNFPDRFSARQFPNYSSELNVNALLLGDSALYLCASSPNREGYGYTFGSGTRLTVV.

The genes are TRBV6-1 and TRBJ2-7; perhaps TRBD1 as D (5 bases). Per germline, CDR1 MNHNS and CDR2 SASEGT. The CDR3 has 13 amino acids. Trimming pared 8 bases from V and 2 bases from J, leaving 13 bases between. Here the CDR3 DNA reads TGTGCCAGCCGGACACGCGAAACCTACGAGCAGTACTTC. This gives the protein CASRTRETYEQYF.

The genes are TRBV30 and TRBJ1-6; D gene ambiguous. Trimming took 0 bases from V and 10 from J, leaving 22 bases between them. This CDR3 region has 17 residues. CDR1 and CDR2 (germline): GTSNPN, SVGIG (reference sequence). CDR3 sequence: CAWSVIPFGENGSPLHF. In DNA form, the CDR3 reads TGTGCCTGGAGTGTAATCCCTTTCGGGGAAAATGGGTCACCCCTCCACTTT. The complete variable domain, with remaining parts taken from reference TRBV30 and TRBJ1-6, reads SQTIHQWPATLVQPVGSPLSLECTVEGTSNPNLYWYRQAAGRGLQLLFYSVGIGQISSEVPQNLSASRPQDRQFILSSKKLLLSDSGFYLCAWSVIPFGENGSPLHFGNGTRLTVT.

The rearrangement uses TRBV16 and TRBJ1-1, with D hard to call. V was cut by 0 bases and J by 1 base, with 6 bases left in between. Germline V gene sequence: CDR1 KGHSY, CDR2 FQNENV. CDR3 length: 14 amino acids. The CDR3: CASSQSLGNTEAFF. CDR3 nucleotides: TGTGCCAGCAGCCAATCACTGGGGAACACTGAAGCTTTCTTT.

This clonotype was seen a handful of times. At one end the junction does not follow the germline gene, possibly because of a read error. The J gene is TRBJ1-1, the V gene TRBV12-3 or TRBV12-4; possibly TRBD1 for D (6 bases). The CDR3 runs 16 residues. Here the CDR3 DNA reads TGTGCCAGCAGTTTAGCCGCAGGGGTGGGGAACCCTGAAGCTTTCTTT. This sequence encodes CASSLAAGVGNPEAFF.